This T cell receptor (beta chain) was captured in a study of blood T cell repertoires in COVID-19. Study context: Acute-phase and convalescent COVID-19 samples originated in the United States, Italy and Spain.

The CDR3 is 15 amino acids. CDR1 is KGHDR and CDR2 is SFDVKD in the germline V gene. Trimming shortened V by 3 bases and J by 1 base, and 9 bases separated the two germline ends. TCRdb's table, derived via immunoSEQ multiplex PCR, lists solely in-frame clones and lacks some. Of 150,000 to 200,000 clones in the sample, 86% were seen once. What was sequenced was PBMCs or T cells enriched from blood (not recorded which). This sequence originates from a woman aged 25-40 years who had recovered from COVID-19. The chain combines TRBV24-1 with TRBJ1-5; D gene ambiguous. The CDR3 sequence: CATSDRGGSNQPQHF. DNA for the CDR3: TGTGCCACCAGTGATCGGGGAGGCAGCAATCAGCCCCAGCATTTT.